This T cell receptor (beta chain) was sequenced for a study of blood T cell repertoires in COVID-19. Background on the study: COVID-19 samples from acute and convalescent phases originated in the United States, Italy and Spain.

Trimming removed 3 bases from V and 3 bases from J, with 13 bases in between. The germline CDR1 and CDR2 sequences are DFQATT and SNEGSKA (reference sequence). The CDR3 consists of 14 residues. Per the original data handling: Counts of nucleated cells, estimated from reference gene primer amplification, were obtained. Produced via immunoSEQ multiplex PCR; TCRdb's table is partial and in-frame only. V and J calls and clone size are copied from that table; D and trimming were computed from the DNA. The profile shows about 190,000 clones, about 84% of them singletons. The V call is TRBV20-1, the J call TRBJ2-3; D perhaps matches TRBD1 (5 bases). The sequenced sample was peripheral blood. The receptor was derived from a woman aged 25-40 years with acute or convalescent COVID-19. In DNA form, the CDR3 reads TGCAGTGCTAGTTTCACAGGTGTTACAGATACGCAGTATTTT. This gives the protein CSASFTGVTDTQYF.